One and the same sample provided the 15 T cell receptor beta chains below, sequenced in a study of HIV-infected patients and healthy controls. Follow-up blood was drawn about 14 weeks, roughly three months, after antiretroviral therapy began. All unsorted peripheral T cells were captured because whole blood was used without fractionation. cDNA was made from around 0.45 ug RNA using alpha and beta constant primers. Separate chain-specific third strand synthesis with multiplexing indices produced the alpha and beta libraries. TCRdb used MiXCR to reprocess the 5' RACE reads, holding one entry per CDR3 protein. The top ten hold approximately 30% of the sample, which has 4,500 to 6,500 distinct CDR3 sequences, around 8.7% seen once. Material: blood, obtained during antiretroviral therapy. Receptor source: an adult with HIV infection.

By its share, this clonotype is medium-sized. The chain joins TRBV6-5 to TRBJ1-1, with D uncertain. V dropped 5 bases and J dropped 1 base, with 11 bases sitting between them. This CDR3 contains 14 residues. The germline CDR1 and CDR2 sequences are MNHEY and SVGAGI. The DNA of the CDR3 is TGTGCCAGCAGTCCAAATCCGAAGAACACTGAAGCTTTCTTT. It is translated as CASSPNPKNTEAFF.

In this sample, this clonotype is medium-sized. The chain is built from TRBV11-2 and TRBJ1-5; no clear D gene. V lost 0 bases and J lost 1, with 7 bases in between. Germline V lookup: CDR1 SGHAT, CDR2 FQNNGV. The CDR3 has 15 amino acids. The CDR3 coding sequence is TGTGCCAGCAGCTTAGATTCTAGCAGCAATCAGCCCCAGCATTTT. It yields the protein CASSLDSSSNQPQHF.

This clonotype is deemed medium-sized (0.01 to 0.1%). The chain has TRBV5-1 and TRBJ2-5, with a weak D call TRBD1 (6 bases). Trimming shortened V by 0 bases and J by 5 bases, and 11 bases separated the two germline ends. In germline, CDR1 is SGHRS, CDR2 YFSETQ. The CDR3 contains 14 residues. This CDR3 reads CASSLAPGVETQYF. DNA of the CDR3: TGCGCCAGCAGCTTGGCCCCAGGGGTGGAGACCCAGTACTTC.

This clonotype is labeled as medium-sized. The V gene is TRBV28, the J gene TRBJ2-1; no clear D. This CDR3 comprises 15 residues. CDR1 and CDR2 from the germline V gene are MDHEN and SYDVKM. V lost 2 bases and J lost 0, with 8 bases in between. CDR3 residues: CASSLQLSSYNEQFF. CDR3 DNA: TGTGCCAGCAGTTTACAACTCAGCTCCTACAATGAGCAGTTCTTC.

This clonotype was counted ten times or more. This chain links TRBV6-1 with TRBJ2-5, with TRBD2 matching over 8 bases. Losses at the gene ends were 6 bases for V and 1 base for J; bases not matched to a gene: 1. This CDR3 contains 13 residues. CDR1 and CDR2 (germline): MNHNS, SASEGT. The CDR3, as DNA: TGTGCCAGCAGAACTAGCGGCCAAGAGACCCAGTACTTC. Residues: CASRTSGQETQYF.

The rearrangement joins TRBV19 to TRBJ2-7, with 8 positions matching TRBD1. The CDR3 runs to 15 residues. Trimming took 2 bases from V and 5 from J; bases not matched to a gene: 8. Germline V CDR1 and CDR2: LNHDA, SQIVND (reference sequence). In DNA form, the CDR3 reads TGTGCCAGTAGTATATCGGACAGGGCTTCGAACGAGCAGTACTTC. Translating gives CASSISDRASNEQYF.

This clonotype is labeled medium-sized. One junction end does not reproduce the germline sequence, and a read error may be involved. The chain links TRBV29-1 to TRBJ1-1; no reliable D call. Looked up from germline, CDR1 is SQVTM and CDR2 is ANQGSEA. CDR3 length equals 11 residues. The CDR3, as DNA: TGCAGCGTTGAAGATTACCCTGAAGCTTTTTTT. Residues: CSVEDYPEAFF.

The table lists this clonotype with a few counts. V is TRBV3-1 and J is TRBJ1-1; D is uncertain. This CDR3 contains 14 residues. Trimming cost V 0 bases and J 4 bases, with 9 bases left between them. Germline CDR1 LGHDT, CDR2 YNNKEL (reference sequence). The CDR3 protein is CASSQDKDATEAFF. Here the CDR3 DNA reads TGTGCCAGCAGCCAAGATAAGGATGCCACTGAAGCTTTCTTT.

Sample share makes this clonotype medium-sized. The chain recombines TRBV5-6 with TRBJ2-6; 9 bases map to TRBD2. Unmatched junction bases numbered 3, after V lost 2 bases and J lost 3 bases. The CDR3 totals 16 residues. The germline V gene has CDR1 SGHDT and CDR2 YYEEEE. The CDR3 spells CASSLLAGVGANVLTF. In nucleotides, the CDR3 is TGTGCCAGCAGCTTATTAGCGGGAGTTGGGGCCAACGTCCTGACTTTC.

By frequency in the sample, this clonotype is medium-sized. The junction departs from germline at one end; a sequencing error may be responsible. This chain joins TRBV2 and TRBJ2-7, with no clear D. The CDR3 covers 12 residues. Germline CDR1 and CDR2: SNHLY and FYNNEI. CDR3: CASSEAYYEQYF. The CDR3 DNA reads TGTGCCAGCAGCGAAGCATACTACGAGCAGTACTTC.

This clonotype was observed at least ten times. V and J are TRBV7-3 and TRBJ2-1; D possibly corresponds to TRBD2 (6 bases). V was trimmed by 4 bases and J by 0 bases, leaving 13 bases between them. Germline assignment: CDR1 SGHTA and CDR2 FQGTGA. This CDR3 is built from 16 residues. The CDR3 is CASSSKRAPSYNEQFF. CDR3 bases: TGTGCCAGCAGCTCGAAGCGGGCCCCCTCCTACAATGAGCAGTTCTTC. The whole variable domain, filled in from reference TRBV7-3 and TRBJ2-1, reads GAGVSQTPSNKVTEKGKYVELRCDPISGHTALYWYRQSLGQGPEFLIYFQGTGAADDSGLPNDRFFAVRPEGSVSTLKIQRTERGDSAVYLCASSSKRAPSYNEQFFGPGTRLTVL.

In this sample, this clonotype is medium-sized (0.01 to 0.1%). The chain uses TRBV19 and TRBJ2-3; TRBD2 matches at 12 bases. The CDR3 covers 14 residues. V was pared by 10 bases and J by 6 bases, with 8 bases of the junction left unmatched. Germline lookup yields CDR1 LNHDA and CDR2 SQIVND (reference sequence). For the CDR3, the DNA is TGTGCCACCTCTCTAGCGGGAGGGCTGGATACGCAGTATTTT. It codes for CATSLAGGLDTQYF.

At least ten counts were recorded for this clonotype. The chain links TRBV5-1 to TRBJ1-5; D uncertain. The CDR3 loop spans 15 amino acids. Germline V gene sequence: CDR1 SGHRS, CDR2 YFSETQ. The V gene lost 0 bases and the J gene lost 2 bases, with 9 bases spanning the gap. Here the CDR3 DNA reads TGCGCCAGCAGCTTGGATGGGGATGGCAATCAGCCCCAGCATTTT. Translating gives CASSLDGDGNQPQHF.

This clonotype was detected many times. The V gene is TRBV10-3, the J gene TRBJ2-6; tentative D call: TRBD1 (7 bases). The CDR3 has 16 amino acids. CDR1 is ENHRY and CDR2 is SYGVKD in the germline V gene. V was shortened by 4 bases and J by 2 bases, with 12 bases between the two germline ends. The CDR3 is CAISAGRGAGANVLTF. DNA of the CDR3: TGTGCCATCAGTGCGGGCAGGGGGGCTGGGGCCAACGTCCTGACTTTC.

This clonotype was recorded a few times. The chain joins TRBV6-2 or TRBV6-3 to TRBJ1-1; the D is unclear. V was trimmed by 7 bases and J by 3 bases, leaving 12 bases between them. The germline gives CDR1 MNHEY, CDR2 SVGEGT. The CDR3 spans 13 residues. CDR3 region: CASTETSYTEAFF. DNA for the CDR3: TGTGCCAGCACCGAAACGAGTTACACTGAAGCTTTCTTT.